These 28 T cell receptor beta chains were sequenced from one sample in a study of early T cells in non-severe SARS-CoV-2 infection (dated by TCRdb to the early 2020s). The library was made by 5' RACE. The run used a NextSeq 500. Through fastp at Q25 and MiXCR, TCRdb rebuilt clones from the public reads, retaining in-frame beta chains. CDR3 protein duplicates are merged, each entry listing the most common genes and DNA. For this sample the table gives 76,000 or so distinct CDR3 sequences, of which about 11% were detected only once. Jointly, the top ten make up approximately 4.5% of the sample. Sequenced sample: whole blood. These receptors originate from an adult who was a healthcare worker with PCR-confirmed SARS-CoV-2 infection or an uninfected control (not recorded which).

Many counts were recorded for this clonotype. The chain employs TRBV30 and TRBJ1-6, with TRBD1 matching 7 bases. CDR3 size: 15 residues. Germline trimming cut 0 bases from V and 7 bases from J; bases unmatched to any gene: 6. From germline, CDR1 is GTSNPN and CDR2 SVGIG (reference sequence). In DNA form, the CDR3 reads TGTGCCTGGAGTGTAGGAACAGGGGACAATTCACCCCTCCACTTT. Translating gives CAWSVGTGDNSPLHF. The entire variable domain, with the rest obtained from reference TRBV30 and TRBJ1-6, is as follows: SQTIHQWPATLVQPVGSPLSLECTVEGTSNPNLYWYRQAAGRGLQLLFYSVGIGQISSEVPQNLSASRPQDRQFILSSKKLLLSDSGFYLCAWSVGTGDNSPLHFGNGTRLTVT.

This chain joins TRBV10-3 and TRBJ1-5; no definite D call. The V end was cut by 10 bases, the J end by 5 bases, with 15 bases between. The length of the CDR3 is 13 residues. Germline loops: CDR1 ENHRY, CDR2 SYGVKD. CDR3 DNA sequence: TGTGCCAGTGGACCGGTCTCCGATCAGCCCCAGCATTTT. Protein sequence: CASGPVSDQPQHF.

This clonotype was seen only a few times. This rearrangement joins TRBV3-1 to TRBJ1-1; D is unclear. V was cut by 5 bases and J by 6 bases, with 10 bases left in between. Germline V gives CDR1 LGHDT, CDR2 YNNKEL (reference sequence). CDR3 length: 12 residues. The CDR3 region has the DNA TGTGCCAGCAGCTCGATAGACGCTGAAGCTTTCTTT. Its translation is CASSSIDAEAFF.

The gene calls are TRBV5-1 and TRBJ1-3; possibly TRBD1 for D (5 bases). Between the trimmed V and J ends, which lost 4 bases and 1 base, there was a span of 15 bases. CDR1 and CDR2 from the germline V gene are SGHRS and YFSETQ. The CDR3 is made up of 16 amino acids. The CDR3 DNA follows: TGCGCCAGCAGCCGGGACGGCGCTCGGTCTGGAAACACCATATATTTT. This encodes CASSRDGARSGNTIYF.

This clonotype occurred many times. The rearrangement uses TRBV6-2 or TRBV6-3 and TRBJ2-7; D uncertain. The CDR3 runs 13 residues. Trimming pared 4 bases from V and 3 bases from J, leaving 10 bases between. Germline V gene lookup returns CDR1 MNHEY and CDR2 SVGEGT. CDR3 DNA sequence: TGTGCCAGCAGTTCAACCCTCGGCTACGAGCAGTACTTC. As protein: CASSSTLGYEQYF.

This clonotype was counted a few times. J is TRBJ2-5 and V is TRBV11-1, with D possibly being TRBD2 (7 bases). The CDR3 is 13 amino acids. CDR1 and CDR2 (germline): SGHAT, FQDESV (reference sequence). The V and J ends lost 8 bases and 2 bases respectively, with 12 bases between them. The CDR3 spells CASGGGQQETQYF. The CDR3 DNA reads TGTGCCAGCGGGGGGGGACAACAAGAGACCCAGTACTTC.

There are many counts of this clonotype. V usage is TRBV6-6 and J usage is TRBJ1-4; no clear D. CDR1 is MNHNY, CDR2 SVGAGI, per germline (reference sequence). The CDR3 contains 13 residues. The ends were cut back, 7 bases at V and 5 bases at J, with 11 bases in the middle. CDR3 sequence reads: CASTRTENEKLFF. The CDR3 nucleotides are TGTGCCAGCACCCGGACTGAAAATGAAAAACTGTTTTTT.

This clonotype was counted ten times or more. This chain joins TRBV19 and TRBJ1-2, with D unclear. V shed 3 bases and J shed 8 bases, with 10 bases lying between them. CDR1 is LNHDA, CDR2 SQIVND, per germline (reference sequence). This CDR3 spans 12 amino acids. The CDR3 nucleotides are TGTGCCAGTAGTATTTGGGGTTCGGGCTACACCTTC. This sequence encodes CASSIWGSGYTF.

Ten or more counts support this clonotype. This sequence joins TRBV10-2 and TRBJ2-1; TRBD1 or TRBD2 may be the D gene (5 bases each). CDR3 size: 15 residues. V was shortened by 6 bases and J by 4 bases, with 16 bases between the two germline ends. CDR1 is WSHSY, CDR2 SAAADI, per germline. The CDR3 DNA is TGCGCCAGCAGGAGTCCCGGGACCCGGTACAATGAGCAGTTCTTC. Its protein is CASRSPGTRYNEQFF.

The chain is built from TRBV20-1 and TRBJ1-4, with D maybe TRBD1 (6 bases). The CDR3 runs 13 residues. Trimming cost V 7 bases and J 4 bases, with 13 bases left between them. Germline V lookup: CDR1 DFQATT, CDR2 SNEGSKA (reference sequence). CDR3 amino acids: CSGGTTDNEKLFF. CDR3 bases: TGCAGTGGTGGGACAACTGATAATGAAAAACTGTTTTTT.

This clonotype turned up a few times. This chain joins TRBV6-5 and TRBJ2-7, with 9 bases that match TRBD1. After removal of 6 bases from V and 3 bases from J, the junction contained 9 bases not matched to a gene. In germline, CDR1 is MNHEY, CDR2 SVGAGI. The CDR3 is made up of 15 amino acids. CDR3 residues: CASSPGQGPYYEQYF. CDR3 in DNA: TGTGCCAGCAGCCCCGGACAGGGGCCTTACTACGAGCAGTACTTC.

This clonotype was picked up many times. This sequence joins TRBV5-1 and TRBJ1-6; 7 nucleotides match TRBD1. Trimming took 3 bases from V and 7 from J; bases not matched to a gene: 7. Per germline, CDR1 SGHRS and CDR2 YFSETQ. The CDR3 runs 15 residues. For the CDR3, the DNA is TGCGCCAGCAGCTGGGACACAGGGGAAAATTCACCCCTCCACTTT. Translating gives CASSWDTGENSPLHF.

The chain carries TRBV28 and TRBJ2-3; unclear D gene. Germline V gives CDR1 MDHEN, CDR2 SYDVKM. V was trimmed by 2 bases and J by 3 bases, leaving 3 bases between them. The CDR3 is 12 residues long. The CDR3 protein is CASSLRTDTQYF. CDR3 bases: TGTGCCAGCAGTTTACGGACAGATACGCAGTATTTT. Based on the CDR3 plus reference TRBV28 and TRBJ2-3, the full variable domain is DVKVTQSSRYLVKRTGEKVFLECVQDMDHENMFWYRQDPGLGLRLIYFSYDVKMKEKGDIPEGYSVSREKKERFSLILESASTNQTSMYLCASSLRTDTQYFGPGTRLTVL.

The rearrangement joins TRBV7-8 to TRBJ2-7, with D tentatively TRBD1 (5 bases). Trimming stripped 0 bases from V and 4 bases from J, with 13 bases between. CDR3 length: 15 residues. Germline-derived CDR1 and CDR2 are SGHVS and FQNEAQ. In DNA form, the CDR3 reads TGTGCCAGCAGCTTAGCGCAGGGCAGCCTATACGAGCAGTACTTC. It yields the protein CASSLAQGSLYEQYF.

This clonotype was detected many times. The chain links TRBV29-1 to TRBJ1-2; 12 bases fit TRBD1. Germline loops: CDR1 SQVTM, CDR2 ANQGSEA. The V and J ends lost 6 bases and 6 bases, in that order; junction bases with no gene match: 14. The CDR3 extends over 16 amino acids. The CDR3 loop is CSVLPLTGTGGDGYTF. The CDR3 DNA reads as TGCAGCGTATTACCCTTAACCGGGACAGGGGGCGATGGCTACACCTTC.

In this sample, this clonotype turned up many times. The chain joins TRBV12-3 or TRBV12-4 to TRBJ2-7; D is unresolved. V was clipped by 1 base and J by 7 bases, with 5 bases between them. This CDR3 comprises 11 residues. CDR3 sequence (DNA): TGTGCCAGCAGTTTAGGGGCGGAGCAGTACTTC. Translated, it gives CASSLGAEQYF.

This clonotype appeared many times. The chain combines TRBV9 with TRBJ2-1, with D tentatively TRBD1 (6 bases). Germline CDR1 and CDR2: SGDLS and YYNGEE. The CDR3 sequence is 15 residues long. Trimming took off 3 bases at V and 2 bases at J, with 12 bases between the two ends. The CDR3 spells CASSGVGAAYNEQFF. The CDR3 DNA sequence: TGTGCCAGCAGCGGGGTGGGGGCTGCCTACAATGAGCAGTTCTTC.

About this clonotype: This could be a read error, since a much larger clone is one nucleotide away. The DNA for the CDR3 is TGTGCCAGCTCACCGACCGTTTCCTACGAGCAGTACTTC. It encodes CASSPTVSYEQYF. The chain carries TRBV18 and TRBJ2-7; no firm D call. This CDR3 region has 13 residues. In germline, CDR1 is KGHSH, CDR2 LQKENI. The germline V and J ends were trimmed by 3 bases and 1 base, with 7 bases remaining between them. Full variable domain (rest looked up from reference TRBV18 and TRBJ2-7): NAGVMQNPRHLVRRRGQEARLRCSPMKGHSHVYWYRQLPEEGLKFMVYLQKENIIDESGMPKERFSAEFPKEGPSILRIQQVVRGDSAAYFCASSPTVSYEQYFGPGTRLTVT.

This chain links TRBV5-4 with TRBJ2-2; 7 bases line up with TRBD1. The CDR3 is 15 residues long. After removal of 10 bases from V and 5 bases from J, the junction contained 14 bases not matched to a gene. Per germline, CDR1 SGHNT and CDR2 YYREEE (reference sequence). CDR3 sequence reads: CAFWDEGALTGELFF. The CDR3 coding sequence is TGTGCCTTTTGGGACGAGGGGGCGCTGACCGGGGAGCTGTTTTTT.

The V call is TRBV3-1, the J call TRBJ2-7; D unclear. Germline values: CDR1 LGHDT, CDR2 YNNKEL (reference sequence). There are 13 residues in the CDR3. V was shortened by 1 base and J by 0 bases, with 4 bases between the two germline ends. The CDR3 is CASSQAASYEQYF. The DNA for the CDR3 is TGTGCCAGCAGCCAAGCAGCCTCCTACGAGCAGTACTTC.

CDR3 amino acids: CASSLQAGLSTDTQYF. The CDR3 bases are TGTGCCAGCAGCTTGCAGGCGGGGTTAAGCACAGATACGCAGTATTTT. The rearrangement uses TRBV5-5 and TRBJ2-3; D is possibly TRBD2 (6 bases). V lost 1 base and J 0 bases, leaving 12 bases between the germline ends. This CDR3 contains 16 residues. The germline V gene encodes CDR1 SGHKS and CDR2 YYEKEE (reference sequence).

The chain is built from TRBV6-6 and TRBJ1-2; D is unclear. Germline V gene lookup returns CDR1 MNHNY and CDR2 SVGAGI (reference sequence). The germline V and J ends were trimmed by 6 bases and 0 bases, with 11 bases remaining between them. The length of the CDR3 is 14 residues. CDR3 nucleotide sequence: TGTGCCAGCAGACCCGGACTCGCTAACTATGGCTACACCTTC. Amino acids: CASRPGLANYGYTF.

In this sample, this clonotype turned up many times. This chain connects TRBV23-1 to TRBJ2-7; 8 bases are shared with TRBD1. TRBV23-1 is given ORF status, its function remaining uncertain. The CDR3 contains 12 residues. V lost 2 bases to trimming and J lost 6 bases; unmatched junction nucleotides: 0. CDR3 loop: CASSQTGGEQYF. The DNA for the CDR3 is TGCGCCAGCAGTCAAACAGGGGGCGAGCAGTACTTC.

This clonotype was detected only a few times. This chain links TRBV6-5 with TRBJ2-1; the D is unclear. Germline V gene sequence: CDR1 MNHEY, CDR2 SVGAGI. CDR3 size: 15 residues. Trimming cost V 5 bases and J 7 bases, with 18 bases left between them. The CDR3 sequence: CASSQMAIRANEQFF. For the CDR3, the DNA is TGTGCCAGCAGTCAAATGGCTATCCGGGCTAATGAGCAGTTCTTC.

This clonotype has more than one count but fewer than ten. This CDR3 reads CASSPSGGARETQYF. CDR3 bases: TGTGCCAGCAGCCCTAGCGGGGGGGCTCGAGAGACCCAGTACTTC. The genes are TRBV9 and TRBJ2-5, with 12 bases aligning to TRBD2. The CDR3 has 15 amino acids. Germline trimming cut 4 bases from V and 4 bases from J; bases unmatched to any gene: 5. Germline V lookup: CDR1 SGDLS, CDR2 YYNGEE.

This clonotype was picked up a small number of times. The rearrangement links TRBV4-1 to TRBJ2-7; D remains ambiguous. The CDR3 spans 17 residues. Per the germline V gene, CDR1 is MGHRA and CDR2 is YSYEKL. V lost 4 bases and J lost 6, with 25 bases in between. The CDR3 DNA reads as TGCGCCAGCAGCCCGCTTCCATTGACACCGCCGATCAGCGAGCAGTACTTC. Protein sequence: CASSPLPLTPPISEQYF.

The chain has TRBV10-3 and TRBJ1-1; no definite D call. V was shortened by 11 bases and J by 6 bases, with 19 bases between the two germline ends. CDR1 and CDR2 from the germline V gene are ENHRY and SYGVKD. The CDR3 consists of 13 residues. CDR3 amino acids: CAVTEAPGAEAFF. The CDR3 nucleotides are TGTGCCGTAACCGAGGCCCCAGGCGCTGAAGCTTTCTTT.

This chain uses TRBV12-3 or TRBV12-4 with TRBJ2-7, with 8 nucleotides matching TRBD2. CDR3 size: 18 residues. V was pared by 2 bases and J by 0 bases, with 12 bases of the junction left unmatched. The CDR3 loop reads CASSLNSLVGTSSYEQYF. The CDR3 nucleotides read TGTGCCAGCAGTTTAAACAGTTTGGTTGGGACTAGCTCCTACGAGCAGTACTTC.